The sequence of this T cell receptor beta chain was determined in a study of T-cell reconstitution after alpha-beta-depleted transplantation in children. Study-level results: Recipient T cells and thymic progenitors that survived were the source of the high TCRbeta diversity seen at day 60 in some patients. At the one-year point after transplant, T-cell counts and TCRbeta diversity were found to come mostly from T cells that had been newly produced. Alpha-beta T cells about two months after transplant reportedly derived from several hundred expanded graft clones.

Trimming took 4 bases from V and 2 from J, leaving 13 bases between them. The length of the CDR3 is 15 residues. The germline V gene encodes CDR1 SGHRS and CDR2 YFSETQ. As it was prepared, the TCRbeta library received unique molecular identifiers. TCRdb re-called the PCR reads with MiXCR, one entry per CDR3 protein. The table includes approximately 650,000 distinct CDR3 sequences, approximately 14% detected once. This clonotype was observed many times. What it binds is unknown. The chain employs TRBV5-1 and TRBJ2-1; possible D gene TRBD1, 6 bases. Sequencing was performed on PBMCs, taken before TCRalphabeta/CD19-depleted stem cell transplant. This sequence was found in a girl aged 2-9 years with congenital amegakaryocytic thrombocytopenia, due to receive a stem cell transplant. The CDR3 sequence is CASSPAPGAYNEQFF. In nucleotides, the CDR3 is TGCGCCAGCAGCCCGGCCCCAGGGGCCTACAATGAGCAGTTCTTC.